The present T cell receptor (beta chain) was sequenced within a study of blood T cell repertoires in COVID-19. Whole-study context: The cDNA or gDNA used as material had been derived from T cells, B-cell-depleted T cells, or PBMCs.

TCRdb's table, derived via immunoSEQ multiplex PCR, lists solely in-frame clones and lacks some. The table includes 250,000 to 350,000 clones, about 81% detected once. Germline CDR1 MNHEY, CDR2 SVGAGI. The CDR3 has 13 amino acids. The V end was cut by 2 bases, the J end by 7 bases, with 6 bases between. The chain joins TRBV6-5 to TRBJ1-6; D unclear. This TCR was sampled from a human donor with COVID-19, enrolled during active disease. The donor label of this sample is uncertain. Sequencing was carried out using peripheral blood. This chain's CDR3 is CASSYGENSPLHF. CDR3 nucleotides: TGTGCCAGCAGTTACGGGGAGAATTCACCCCTCCACTTT.